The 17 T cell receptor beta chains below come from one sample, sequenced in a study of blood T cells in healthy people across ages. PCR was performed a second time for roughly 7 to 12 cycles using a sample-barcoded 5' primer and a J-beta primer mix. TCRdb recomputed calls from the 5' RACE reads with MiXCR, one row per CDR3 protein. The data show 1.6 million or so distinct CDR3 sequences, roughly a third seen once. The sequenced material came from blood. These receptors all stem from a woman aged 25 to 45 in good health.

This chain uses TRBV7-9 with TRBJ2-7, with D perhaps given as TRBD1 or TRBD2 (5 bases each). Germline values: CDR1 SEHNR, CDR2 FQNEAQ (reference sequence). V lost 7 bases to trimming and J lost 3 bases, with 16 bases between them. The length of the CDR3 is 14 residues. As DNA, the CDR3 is TGTGCCAGCACAGGGACCCAGAGGTACTACGAGCAGTACTTC. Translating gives CASTGTQRYYEQYF. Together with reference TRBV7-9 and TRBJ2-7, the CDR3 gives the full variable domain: DTGVSQNPRHKITKRGQNVTFRCDPISEHNRLYWYRQTLGQGPEFLTYFQNEAQLEKSRLLSDRFSAERPKGSFSTLEIQRTEQGDSAMYLCASTGTQRYYEQYFGPGTRLTVT.

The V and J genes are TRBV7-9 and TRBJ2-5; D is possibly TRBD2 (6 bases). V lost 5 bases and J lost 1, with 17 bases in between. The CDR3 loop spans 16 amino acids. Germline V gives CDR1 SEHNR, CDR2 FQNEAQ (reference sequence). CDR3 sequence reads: CASSARGSGLQETQYF. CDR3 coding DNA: TGTGCCAGCAGCGCCCGGGGGAGCGGCCTCCAAGAGACCCAGTACTTC. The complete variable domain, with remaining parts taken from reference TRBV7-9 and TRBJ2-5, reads DTGVSQNPRHKITKRGQNVTFRCDPISEHNRLYWYRQTLGQGPEFLTYFQNEAQLEKSRLLSDRFSAERPKGSFSTLEIQRTEQGDSAMYLCASSARGSGLQETQYFGPGTRLLVL.

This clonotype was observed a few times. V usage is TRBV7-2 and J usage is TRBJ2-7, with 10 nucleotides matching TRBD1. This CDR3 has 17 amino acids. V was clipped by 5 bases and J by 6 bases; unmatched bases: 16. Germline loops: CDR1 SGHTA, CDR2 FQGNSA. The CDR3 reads CASSPGQGVQLRLEQYF. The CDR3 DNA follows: TGTGCCAGCAGCCCAGGACAGGGGGTACAGCTACGGCTCGAGCAGTACTTC. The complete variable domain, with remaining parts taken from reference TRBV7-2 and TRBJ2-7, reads GAGVSQSPSNKVTEKGKDVELRCDPISGHTALYWYRQSLGQGLEFLIYFQGNSAPDKSGLPSDRFSAERTGGSVSTLTIQRTQQEDSAVYLCASSPGQGVQLRLEQYFGPGTRLTVT.

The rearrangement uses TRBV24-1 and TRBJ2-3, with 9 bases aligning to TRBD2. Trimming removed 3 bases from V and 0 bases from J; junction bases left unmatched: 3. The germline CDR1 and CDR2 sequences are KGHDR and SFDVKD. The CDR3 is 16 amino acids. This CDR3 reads CATSDRTSGSTDTQYF. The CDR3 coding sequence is TGTGCCACCAGTGATCGCACTAGCGGGAGCACAGATACGCAGTATTTT.

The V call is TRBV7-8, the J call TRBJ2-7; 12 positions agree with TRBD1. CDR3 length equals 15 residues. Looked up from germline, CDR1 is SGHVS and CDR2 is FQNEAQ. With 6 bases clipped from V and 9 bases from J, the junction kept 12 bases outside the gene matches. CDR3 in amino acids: CASRYGGTGGAGQYF. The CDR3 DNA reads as TGTGCCAGCAGATACGGGGGGACAGGGGGCGCCGGGCAGTACTTC.

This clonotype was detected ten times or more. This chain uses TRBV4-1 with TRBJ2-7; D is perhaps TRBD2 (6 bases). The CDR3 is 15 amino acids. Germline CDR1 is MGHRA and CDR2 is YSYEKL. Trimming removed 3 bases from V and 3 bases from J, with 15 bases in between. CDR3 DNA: TGCGCCAGCAGCCATCCCGGCGGCGGGATCTACGAGCAGTACTTC. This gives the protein CASSHPGGGIYEQYF.

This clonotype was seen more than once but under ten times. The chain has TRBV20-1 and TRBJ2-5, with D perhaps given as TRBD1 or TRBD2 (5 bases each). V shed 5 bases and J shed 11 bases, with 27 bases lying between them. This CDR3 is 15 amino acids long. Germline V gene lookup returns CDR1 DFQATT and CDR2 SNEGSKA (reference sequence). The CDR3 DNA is TGCAGTGCTCTTACCTTGGACACTGGAGTGGGAGAGCAGTACTTC. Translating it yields CSALTLDTGVGEQYF.

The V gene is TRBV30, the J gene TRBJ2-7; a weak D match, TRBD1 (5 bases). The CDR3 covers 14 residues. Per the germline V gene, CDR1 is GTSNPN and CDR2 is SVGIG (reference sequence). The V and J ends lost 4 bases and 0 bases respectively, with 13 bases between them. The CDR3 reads CAWNYRRSSYEQYF. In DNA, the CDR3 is TGTGCCTGGAATTACAGGAGAAGCTCCTACGAGCAGTACTTC. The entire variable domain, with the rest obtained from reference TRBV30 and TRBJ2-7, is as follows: SQTIHQWPATLVQPVGSPLSLECTVEGTSNPNLYWYRQAAGRGLQLLFYSVGIGQISSEVPQNLSASRPQDRQFILSSKKLLLSDSGFYLCAWNYRRSSYEQYFGPGTRLTVT.

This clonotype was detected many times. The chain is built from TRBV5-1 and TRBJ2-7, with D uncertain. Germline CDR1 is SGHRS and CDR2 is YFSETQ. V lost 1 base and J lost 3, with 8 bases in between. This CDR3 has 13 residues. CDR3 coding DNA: TGCGCCAGCAGCTTGATCAGAGACTACGAGCAGTACTTC. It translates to CASSLIRDYEQYF.

DNA for the CDR3: TGTGCCAGCAGCTCCCCGACGAAGGAAGAGACCCAGTACTTC. It is translated as CASSSPTKEETQYF. The chain employs TRBV5-8 and TRBJ2-5, with D unclear. Germline loops: CDR1 SGHTS, CDR2 YDEGEE. Trimming removed 3 bases from V and 3 bases from J, with 12 bases in between. The CDR3 is 14 amino acids. The variable domain in full, with the rest retrieved from reference TRBV5-8 and TRBJ2-5, is EAGVTQSPTHLIKTRGQQATLRCSPISGHTSVYWYQQALGLGLQFLLWYDEGEERNRGNFPPRFSGRQFPNYSSELNVNALELEDSALYLCASSSPTKEETQYFGPGTRLLVL.

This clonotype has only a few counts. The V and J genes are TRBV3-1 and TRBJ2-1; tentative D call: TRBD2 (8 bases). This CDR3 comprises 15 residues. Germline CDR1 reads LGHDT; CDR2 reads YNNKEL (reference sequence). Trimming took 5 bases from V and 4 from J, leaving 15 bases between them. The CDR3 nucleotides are TGTGCCAGCAGCTTAGCGGGACAGCTATACAATGAGCAGTTCTTC. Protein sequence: CASSLAGQLYNEQFF.

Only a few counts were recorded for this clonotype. The CDR3 sequence: CATSDSSGSFSYNEQFF. The CDR3 bases are TGTGCCACCAGTGATTCTAGCGGGAGTTTCTCCTACAATGAGCAGTTCTTC. The V gene is TRBV24-1, the J gene TRBJ2-1; 10 bases fit TRBD2. Trimming removed 2 bases from V and 0 bases from J; junction bases left unmatched: 3. The CDR3 is 17 amino acids. Per germline, CDR1 KGHDR and CDR2 SFDVKD.

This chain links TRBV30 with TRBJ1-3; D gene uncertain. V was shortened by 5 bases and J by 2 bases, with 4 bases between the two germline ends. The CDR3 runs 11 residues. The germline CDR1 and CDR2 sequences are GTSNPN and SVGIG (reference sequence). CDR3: CAWEPGNTIYF. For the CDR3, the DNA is TGTGCCTGGGAACCTGGAAACACCATATATTTT.

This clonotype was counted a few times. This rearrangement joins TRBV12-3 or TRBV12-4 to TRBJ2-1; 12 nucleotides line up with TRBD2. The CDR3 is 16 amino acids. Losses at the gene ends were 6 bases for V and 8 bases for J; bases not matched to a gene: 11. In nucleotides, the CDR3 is TGTGCCAGCAGCCAGAGGACTAGCGGGATTAAGCATGAGCAGTTCTTC. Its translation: CASSQRTSGIKHEQFF.

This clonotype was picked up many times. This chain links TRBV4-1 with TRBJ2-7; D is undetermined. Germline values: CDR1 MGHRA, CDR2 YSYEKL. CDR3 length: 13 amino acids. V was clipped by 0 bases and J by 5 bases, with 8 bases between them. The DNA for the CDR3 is TGCGCCAGCAGCCAAGAGAGTCTAGACGAGCAGTACTTC. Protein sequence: CASSQESLDEQYF.

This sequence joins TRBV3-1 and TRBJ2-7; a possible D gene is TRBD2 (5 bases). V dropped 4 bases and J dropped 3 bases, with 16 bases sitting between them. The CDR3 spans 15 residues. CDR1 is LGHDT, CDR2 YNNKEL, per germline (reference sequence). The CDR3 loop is CASSLGGGFHYEQYF. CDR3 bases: TGTGCCAGCAGCCTCGGAGGAGGTTTTCACTACGAGCAGTACTTC.

CDR3 in DNA: TGTGCCAGCAGCGGTTACCGGGACAGGGGGCCTAATGAGCAGTTCTTC. Protein sequence: CASSGYRDRGPNEQFF. This chain links TRBV9 with TRBJ2-1; 12 bases fit TRBD1. The CDR3 extends over 16 amino acids. Trimming removed 3 bases from V and 7 bases from J; junction bases left unmatched: 8. CDR1 is SGDLS and CDR2 is YYNGEE in the germline V gene.